This T cell receptor (beta chain) was documented in a study of T cell responses to AZD1222 COVID-19 vaccine. Findings and limits, study-wide: Of the AZD1222 recipients, only five to seven were seropositive at baseline. Close to half of all spike-specific TCRs reportedly target regions of the variants that are unmutated.

Generated by immunoSEQ multiplex PCR, the TCRdb table keeps only in-frame clones and is missing some. Here the sample spans some 180,000 clones, just under 90% being singletons. Worth noting for this clone: The antigen is unknown.

Specimen: peripheral blood, collected on day 0 of AZD1222 vaccination. This TCR came from an adult in good health.

The CDR3 DNA sequence: TGTGCCAGCAGTAGCGACAGGTTCTACTACGAGCAGTACTTC. The encoded protein is CASSSDRFYYEQYF. J is TRBJ2-7 and V is TRBV28; tentatively, D is TRBD1 (6 bases). This CDR3 spans 14 amino acids. The germline gives CDR1 MDHEN, CDR2 SYDVKM. V shed 5 bases and J shed 3 bases, with 14 bases lying between them.